This TCR beta chain came from a study of blood T cell repertoires in COVID-19. Study as a whole: There were acute and convalescent COVID-19 samples, and they came from the United States, Italy and Spain.

The CDR3 contains 16 residues. From germline, CDR1 is MDHEN and CDR2 SYDVKM. Trimming removed 3 bases from V and 7 bases from J, with 22 bases in between. The table came from immunoSEQ multiplex PCR; TCRdb's copy has only in-frame clones and leaves some out. Of 320,000 or so clones in the sample, about 85% were seen once. Residents of about 25 US areas, aged about 18 to 89 years, made up the participants. The clonotype comes from a woman in her 30s who had been exposed to COVID-19. The chain has TRBV28 and TRBJ2-7; perhaps TRBD2 as D (5 bases). The source material was PBMCs or T cells enriched from blood (not recorded which). This CDR3 reads CASSLLSSALLGEQYF. The CDR3 nucleotides read TGTGCCAGCAGTTTGTTGAGTAGCGCCTTACTCGGGGAGCAGTACTTC.